This entry concerns a single TCR beta chain. This CDR3 contains 16 residues. Germline V gene data show CDR1 as MRHNA and CDR2 as SNTAGT. Trimming removed 7 bases from V and 5 bases from J; junction bases left unmatched: 11. These data are taken from a study of blood T cell repertoires in COVID-19. Across the study: Sources were T cells, B-cell-depleted T cells, or PBMCs; the material itself was cDNA or gDNA.

In the original analysis: Amplification from reference gene primers served as the basis for estimated nucleated cell counts. Method: immunoSEQ multiplex PCR; TCRdb's copy keeps in-frame clones and lacks some. V and J calls plus clone size are reproduced from that table; the DNA served to infer D and trimming. The sample yields fewer than 250,000 clones, around four fifths seen once. Sequencing was done on a sample of peripheral blood. The chain has TRBV6-4 and TRBJ2-1; 10 bases agree with TRBD2. The origin of this receptor is a woman aged 55-70 years with active or convalescent COVID-19. The CDR3 loop reads CASKLLAGGRDNEQFF. The CDR3 DNA reads as TGTGCCAGCAAACTCTTAGCGGGGGGCCGTGACAATGAGCAGTTCTTC.